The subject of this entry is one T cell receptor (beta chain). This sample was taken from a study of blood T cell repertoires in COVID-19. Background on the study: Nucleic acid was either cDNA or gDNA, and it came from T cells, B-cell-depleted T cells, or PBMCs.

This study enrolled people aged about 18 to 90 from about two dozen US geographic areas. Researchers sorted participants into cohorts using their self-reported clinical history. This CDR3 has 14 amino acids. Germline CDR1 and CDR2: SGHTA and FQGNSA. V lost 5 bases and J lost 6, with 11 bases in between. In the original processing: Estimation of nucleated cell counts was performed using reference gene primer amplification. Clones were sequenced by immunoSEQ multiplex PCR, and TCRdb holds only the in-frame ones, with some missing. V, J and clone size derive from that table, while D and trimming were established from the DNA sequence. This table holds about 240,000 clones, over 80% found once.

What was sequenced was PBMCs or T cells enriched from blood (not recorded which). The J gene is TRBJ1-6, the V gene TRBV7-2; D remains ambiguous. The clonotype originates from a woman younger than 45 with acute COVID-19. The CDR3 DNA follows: TGTGCCAGCAGCCGGAGAGTTTCTAATTCACCCCTCCACTTT. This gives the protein CASSRRVSNSPLHF.